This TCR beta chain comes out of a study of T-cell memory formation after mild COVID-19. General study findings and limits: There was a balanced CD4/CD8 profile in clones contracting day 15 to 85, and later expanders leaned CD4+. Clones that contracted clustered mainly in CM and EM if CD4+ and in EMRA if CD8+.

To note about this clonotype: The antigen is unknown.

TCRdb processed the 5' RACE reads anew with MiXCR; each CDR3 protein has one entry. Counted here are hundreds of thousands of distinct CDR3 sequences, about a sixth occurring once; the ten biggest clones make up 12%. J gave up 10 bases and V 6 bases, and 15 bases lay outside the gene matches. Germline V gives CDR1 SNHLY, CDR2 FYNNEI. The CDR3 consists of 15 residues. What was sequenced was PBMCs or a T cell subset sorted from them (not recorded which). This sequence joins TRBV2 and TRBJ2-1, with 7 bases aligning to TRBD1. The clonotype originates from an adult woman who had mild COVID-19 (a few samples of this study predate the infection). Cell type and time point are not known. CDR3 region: CASSVSRPRQGEQFF. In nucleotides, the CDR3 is TGTGCCAGCAGCGTTAGCCGGCCCCGACAGGGAGAGCAGTTCTTC.